The source of this T cell receptor beta chain is a study of vaccination and CD4 T cells after COVID-19. For the study at large: The stimulating agents, overlapping spike peptides, came from SARS-CoV-2, HCoV-NL63, HCoV-OC43 and HCoV-229E.

J was trimmed by 11 bases and V by 2 bases; bases with no gene match: 6. The CDR3 consists of 14 residues. The V gene's germline CDR1 is SGHDT and CDR2 YYEEEE. Treatment denoted: roughly 10-day PBMC culture with coronavirus spike peptide pools or control peptides (ViraFEST assay). Negative selection separated CD4+ T cells from roughly 10-day cultures. CD4+ T cells that had been cultured provided DNA sequenced with the Oncomine TCR Beta short-read assay. In TCRdb, the PCR reads were re-called with MiXCR into one record per CDR3 protein. The sample lists roughly 7,500 distinct CDR3 sequences, roughly 70% occurring once. Turning to this clonotype: As yet, its antigen is unknown.

The chain carries TRBV5-6 and TRBJ2-2; 10 nucleotides match TRBD2. The sequenced sample consisted of CD4+ T cells from blood, cultured in vitro. This clonotype was sampled from a human donor who had recovered from COVID-19. CDR3 loop: CASSLASGGTELFF. For the CDR3, the DNA is TGTGCCAGCAGCTTAGCTAGCGGGGGTACTGAGCTGTTTTTT.